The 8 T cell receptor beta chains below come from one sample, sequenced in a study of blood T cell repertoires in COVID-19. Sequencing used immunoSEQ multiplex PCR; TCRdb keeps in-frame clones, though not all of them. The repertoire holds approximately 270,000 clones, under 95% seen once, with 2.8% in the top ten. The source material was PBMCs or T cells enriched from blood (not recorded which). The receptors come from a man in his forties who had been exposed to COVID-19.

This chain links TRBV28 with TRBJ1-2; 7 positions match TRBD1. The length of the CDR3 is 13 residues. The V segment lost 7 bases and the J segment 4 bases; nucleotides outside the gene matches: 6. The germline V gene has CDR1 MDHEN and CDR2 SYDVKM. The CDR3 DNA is TGTGCCAGCACGACAGGGCCTAGCTATGGCTACACCTTC. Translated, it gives CASTTGPSYGYTF.

The CDR3 nucleotides read TGTGCCAGCAGGACCCGTGGAGAGAACACTGAAGCTTTCTTT. Protein sequence: CASRTRGENTEAFF. This chain connects TRBV7-2 to TRBJ1-1, with D unresolved. Germline-derived CDR1 and CDR2 are SGHTA and FQGNSA. Trimming removed 6 bases at V and 1 base at J, with 12 bases between. This CDR3 comprises 14 residues.

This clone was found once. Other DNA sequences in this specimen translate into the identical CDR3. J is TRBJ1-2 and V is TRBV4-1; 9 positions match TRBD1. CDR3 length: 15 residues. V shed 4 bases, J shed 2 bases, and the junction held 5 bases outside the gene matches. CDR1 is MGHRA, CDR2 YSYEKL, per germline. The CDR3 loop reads CASSPRTGGNYGYTF. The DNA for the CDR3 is TGCGCCAGCAGCCCGCGAACAGGGGGCAACTATGGCTACACCTTC.

CDR3 protein: CASSLAGAGVDDEQFF. The CDR3 DNA sequence: TGTGCCAGCAGCTTAGCCGGCGCGGGAGTTGACGATGAGCAGTTCTTC. This chain connects TRBV7-2 to TRBJ2-1; 7 nucleotides match TRBD2. V was clipped by 0 bases and J by 8 bases; unmatched bases: 10. Germline values: CDR1 SGHTA, CDR2 FQGNSA. The CDR3 spans 16 residues.

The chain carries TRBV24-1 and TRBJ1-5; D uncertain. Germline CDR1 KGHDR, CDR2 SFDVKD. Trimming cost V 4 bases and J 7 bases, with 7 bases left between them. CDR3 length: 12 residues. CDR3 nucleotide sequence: TGTGCCACCAGTGACGGAGGACAGCCCCAGCATTTT. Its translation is CATSDGGQPQHF.

The CDR3 nucleotides read TGTGCCAGCAGTGAGGGACAGGCCCTCAATCAGCCCCAGCATTTT. It codes for CASSEGQALNQPQHF. This chain uses TRBV6-1 with TRBJ1-5, with 8 bases aligning to TRBD1. From germline, CDR1 is MNHNS and CDR2 SASEGT. Trimming took 3 bases from V and 3 from J; bases not matched to a gene: 4. The CDR3 length is 15 residues.

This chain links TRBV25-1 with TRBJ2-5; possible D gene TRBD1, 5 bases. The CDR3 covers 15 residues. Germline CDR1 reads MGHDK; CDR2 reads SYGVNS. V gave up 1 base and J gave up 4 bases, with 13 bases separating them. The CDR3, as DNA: TGTGCCAGCAGTGAATTTGGGCAGGGTCGAGAGACCCAGTACTTC. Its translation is CASSEFGQGRETQYF.

DNA of the CDR3: TGTGCCAGCAACACAAACTCACAGGGTTACGAAAAACTGTTTTTT. It is translated as CASNTNSQGYEKLFF. The chain combines TRBV28 with TRBJ1-4; D might be TRBD1 (6 bases). This CDR3 is 15 amino acids long. Germline assignment: CDR1 MDHEN and CDR2 SYDVKM. Between the trimmed V and J ends, which lost 7 bases and 8 bases, there was a span of 20 bases.